The 20 T cell receptor beta chains presented below share a single source sample, sequenced in a study of T cell repertoires in cytomegalovirus infection. TCRdb processed the reads anew with MiXCR; each CDR3 protein has one entry. Altogether tens of thousands of distinct CDR3 sequences are present, about 33% being singletons, with the ten largest covering roughly two thirds. The antigens for these receptors are not known. The sequenced sample consisted of PBMCs, sequenced either directly or after in vitro stimulation (not recorded which). These receptor sequences come from a human donor in good health (CMV status not recorded). Some clones in this sample may be carry-over from other donors' samples.

This clonotype was seen a few times. The chain joins TRBV7-2 to TRBJ1-2; TRBD1 might be the D (6 bases). CDR1 and CDR2 from the germline V gene are SGHTA and FQGNSA. The germline V and J ends were trimmed by 4 bases and 8 bases, with 17 bases remaining between them. The CDR3 has 14 residues. The CDR3: CASSSMGGLGGYTF. CDR3 nucleotide sequence: TGTGCCAGCAGCTCGATGGGGGGGCTAGGGGGCTACACCTTC.

This clonotype was detected many times. This sequence joins TRBV5-1 and TRBJ2-7; either TRBD1 or TRBD2 may fit D (6 bases each). The CDR3 has 16 residues. Germline V gene data show CDR1 as SGHRS and CDR2 as YFSETQ. V was pared by 4 bases and J by 0 bases, with 17 bases between. Here the CDR3 DNA reads TGCGCCAGCAGCCTCGAGGGGGGCACAAGCTCCTACGAGCAGTACTTC. Its translation is CASSLEGGTSSYEQYF.

This clonotype was detected a few times. The chain employs TRBV6-5 and TRBJ2-5; a weak D match, TRBD2 (7 bases). Germline V CDR1 and CDR2: MNHEY, SVGAGI. V dropped 8 bases and J dropped 0 bases, with 16 bases sitting between them. The CDR3 extends over 15 amino acids. CDR3 nucleotides: TGTGCCAGCGGGGGGGCTAGCGCCGACCAAGAGACCCAGTACTTC. The encoded protein is CASGGASADQETQYF.

This chain uses TRBV7-9 with TRBJ2-1; 10 bases fit TRBD1. CDR3 size: 15 residues. Germline loops: CDR1 SEHNR, CDR2 FQNEAQ (reference sequence). The V gene end was trimmed by 3 bases and the J gene end by 5 bases; junction bases not matched to a gene: 4. The CDR3 reads CASSFAGQGNNEQFF. The CDR3, as DNA: TGTGCCAGCAGCTTTGCGGGACAGGGGAACAATGAGCAGTTCTTC.

The genes are TRBV27 and TRBJ1-1; D unclear. This CDR3 has 14 residues. The ends were cut back, 2 bases at V and 1 base at J, with 8 bases in the middle. CDR1 MNHEY and CDR2 SMNVEV come from the germline V gene (reference sequence). CDR3 bases: TGTGCCAGCAGTTTACTCGCAGAGAACACTGAAGCTTTCTTT. Protein sequence: CASSLLAENTEAFF.

The chain joins TRBV6-5 to TRBJ2-1; possible D gene TRBD2, 6 bases. This CDR3 region has 14 residues. Germline CDR1 MNHEY, CDR2 SVGAGI. Trimming shortened V by 6 bases and J by 7 bases, and 16 bases separated the two germline ends. In DNA, the CDR3 is TGTGCCAGCAGGCCCCGGGACTTGCCAAATGAGCAGTTCTTC. Its translation: CASRPRDLPNEQFF.

This clonotype was recorded many times. The chain links TRBV4-1 to TRBJ2-7; 10 bases fit TRBD1. The germline CDR1 and CDR2 sequences are MGHRA and YSYEKL. Germline trimming cut 0 bases from V and 4 bases from J; bases unmatched to any gene: 6. The CDR3 is 16 amino acids. The CDR3 DNA reads TGCGCCAGCAGCCAAGACCCCTCGGGACAGGGGTACGAGCAGTACTTC. Translation gives CASSQDPSGQGYEQYF.

This clonotype was observed at least ten times. The chain combines TRBV11-2 with TRBJ1-1; D unresolved. The CDR3 contains 20 residues. Germline CDR1 reads SGHAT; CDR2 reads FQNNGV. Trimming removed 4 bases from V and 3 bases from J, with 30 bases in between. The CDR3 nucleotides are TGTGCCAGCAGCTCCTATTCTCCTGACAAGCGGATAGGTGAGGACACTGAAGCTTTCTTT. It is translated as CASSSYSPDKRIGEDTEAFF.

This chain links TRBV14 with TRBJ1-1; D remains ambiguous. CDR3 size: 15 residues. V dropped 4 bases and J dropped 3 bases, with 15 bases sitting between them. Germline-derived CDR1 and CDR2 are SGHDN and FVKESK. CDR3 sequence: CASSPRTAFDTEAFF. The CDR3 coding sequence is TGTGCCAGCAGCCCCAGGACGGCCTTCGACACTGAAGCTTTCTTT.

In this sample, this clonotype turned up a few times. The gene calls are TRBV7-8 and TRBJ1-3; a possible D gene is TRBD1 (5 bases). V was shortened by 5 bases and J by 15 bases, with 17 bases between the two germline ends. The CDR3 runs to 12 residues. Germline assignment: CDR1 SGHVS and CDR2 FQNEAQ. CDR3 bases: TGTGCCAGCAGCCGGGACCGGGACGGGAAATATTTT. Amino acids: CASSRDRDGKYF.

This clonotype was detected many times. The chain employs TRBV7-2 and TRBJ1-2, with 7 positions matching TRBD1. The V gene end was trimmed by 5 bases and the J gene end by 2 bases; junction bases not matched to a gene: 5. Per germline, CDR1 SGHTA and CDR2 FQGNSA. The CDR3 sequence is 14 residues long. In DNA, the CDR3 is TGTGCCAGCAGCCCGGGACAGCTGAACTATGGCTACACCTTC. Translated: CASSPGQLNYGYTF.

The V and J genes are TRBV30 and TRBJ2-1; D call uncertain. Between the trimmed V and J ends, which lost 1 base and 5 bases, there was a span of 3 bases. Per the germline V gene, CDR1 is GTSNPN and CDR2 is SVGIG (reference sequence). The CDR3 extends over 11 amino acids. CDR3 loop: CAWSGDNEQFF. The CDR3 DNA reads TGTGCCTGGAGTGGGGACAATGAGCAGTTCTTC.

In its sample, this clonotype was seen many times. The V and J genes are TRBV7-2 and TRBJ1-3; no clear D. The CDR3 is made up of 13 amino acids. Germline CDR1 reads SGHTA; CDR2 reads FQGNSA. The V gene lost 5 bases and the J gene lost 7 bases, with 12 bases spanning the gap. This CDR3 is CASSTPWENTIYF. The CDR3 DNA sequence: TGTGCCAGCAGCACCCCATGGGAGAACACCATATATTTT.

This clonotype showed up just a few times. The V gene is TRBV7-9, the J gene TRBJ2-7; D gene uncertain. V was pared by 7 bases and J by 3 bases, with 10 bases between. Germline CDR1 and CDR2: SEHNR and FQNEAQ (reference sequence). CDR3 length: 12 amino acids. CDR3 nucleotides: TGTGCCAGCACCCCAGACGGCTACGAGCAGTACTTC. Amino acid sequence: CASTPDGYEQYF.

This clonotype was counted ten times or more. The chain joins TRBV24-1 to TRBJ2-3, with TRBD2 identical over 12 bases. Losses at the gene ends were 5 bases for V and 0 bases for J; bases not matched to a gene: 5. The CDR3 contains 17 residues. Germline CDR1 and CDR2: KGHDR and SFDVKD. The DNA of the CDR3 is TGTGCCACCAGTGGCTGGACTAGCGGGACTAGCACAGATACGCAGTATTTT. Residues: CATSGWTSGTSTDTQYF.

The V and J genes are TRBV6-2 or TRBV6-3 and TRBJ1-1; D unclear. CDR1 is MNHEY, CDR2 SVGEGT, per germline. The CDR3 consists of 15 residues. The V end lost 2 bases, the J end lost 1 base, and 11 bases lay between the germline ends. Here the CDR3 reads CASSYRGWGNTEAFF. CDR3 DNA sequence: TGTGCCAGCAGTTACCGGGGATGGGGGAACACTGAAGCTTTCTTT.

This clonotype has just a few counts. The rearrangement joins TRBV19 to TRBJ1-2, with D perhaps matching TRBD1 (5 bases). CDR1 is LNHDA and CDR2 is SQIVND in the germline V gene (reference sequence). The CDR3 is 14 amino acids. Deletions cut 3 bases from V and 5 bases from J, with 13 bases between. The CDR3 sequence: CASSMQRQKYGYTF. The CDR3 DNA sequence: TGTGCCAGTAGTATGCAGAGACAGAAATATGGCTACACCTTC.

This chain connects TRBV6-1 to TRBJ1-1, with 9 nucleotides matching TRBD1. Trimming cost V 3 bases and J 4 bases; bases outside gene matches: 9. CDR3 length: 16 residues. Germline values: CDR1 MNHNS, CDR2 SASEGT. The CDR3 region is CASSEGQGGQSTEAFF. The CDR3 bases are TGTGCCAGCAGTGAGGGACAGGGCGGTCAGAGCACTGAAGCTTTCTTT.

The V gene is TRBV10-3, the J gene TRBJ2-7; D not resolved. CDR1 and CDR2 from the germline V gene are ENHRY and SYGVKD. The CDR3 consists of 13 residues. Trimming pared 10 bases from V and 4 bases from J, leaving 17 bases between. In nucleotides, the CDR3 is TGTGCCACATGCCTAGGAACCGGGTACGAGCAGTACTTC. Translated, it gives CATCLGTGYEQYF.

This chain joins TRBV4-1 and TRBJ1-1; possible D gene TRBD1, 5 bases. The CDR3 has 17 residues. Trimming shortened V by 2 bases and J by 1 base, and 17 bases separated the two germline ends. CDR1 and CDR2 (germline): MGHRA, YSYEKL. This CDR3 reads CASSQSGRLGTNTEAFF. CDR3 DNA sequence: TGCGCCAGCAGCCAAAGTGGTCGTCTGGGGACGAACACTGAAGCTTTCTTT.